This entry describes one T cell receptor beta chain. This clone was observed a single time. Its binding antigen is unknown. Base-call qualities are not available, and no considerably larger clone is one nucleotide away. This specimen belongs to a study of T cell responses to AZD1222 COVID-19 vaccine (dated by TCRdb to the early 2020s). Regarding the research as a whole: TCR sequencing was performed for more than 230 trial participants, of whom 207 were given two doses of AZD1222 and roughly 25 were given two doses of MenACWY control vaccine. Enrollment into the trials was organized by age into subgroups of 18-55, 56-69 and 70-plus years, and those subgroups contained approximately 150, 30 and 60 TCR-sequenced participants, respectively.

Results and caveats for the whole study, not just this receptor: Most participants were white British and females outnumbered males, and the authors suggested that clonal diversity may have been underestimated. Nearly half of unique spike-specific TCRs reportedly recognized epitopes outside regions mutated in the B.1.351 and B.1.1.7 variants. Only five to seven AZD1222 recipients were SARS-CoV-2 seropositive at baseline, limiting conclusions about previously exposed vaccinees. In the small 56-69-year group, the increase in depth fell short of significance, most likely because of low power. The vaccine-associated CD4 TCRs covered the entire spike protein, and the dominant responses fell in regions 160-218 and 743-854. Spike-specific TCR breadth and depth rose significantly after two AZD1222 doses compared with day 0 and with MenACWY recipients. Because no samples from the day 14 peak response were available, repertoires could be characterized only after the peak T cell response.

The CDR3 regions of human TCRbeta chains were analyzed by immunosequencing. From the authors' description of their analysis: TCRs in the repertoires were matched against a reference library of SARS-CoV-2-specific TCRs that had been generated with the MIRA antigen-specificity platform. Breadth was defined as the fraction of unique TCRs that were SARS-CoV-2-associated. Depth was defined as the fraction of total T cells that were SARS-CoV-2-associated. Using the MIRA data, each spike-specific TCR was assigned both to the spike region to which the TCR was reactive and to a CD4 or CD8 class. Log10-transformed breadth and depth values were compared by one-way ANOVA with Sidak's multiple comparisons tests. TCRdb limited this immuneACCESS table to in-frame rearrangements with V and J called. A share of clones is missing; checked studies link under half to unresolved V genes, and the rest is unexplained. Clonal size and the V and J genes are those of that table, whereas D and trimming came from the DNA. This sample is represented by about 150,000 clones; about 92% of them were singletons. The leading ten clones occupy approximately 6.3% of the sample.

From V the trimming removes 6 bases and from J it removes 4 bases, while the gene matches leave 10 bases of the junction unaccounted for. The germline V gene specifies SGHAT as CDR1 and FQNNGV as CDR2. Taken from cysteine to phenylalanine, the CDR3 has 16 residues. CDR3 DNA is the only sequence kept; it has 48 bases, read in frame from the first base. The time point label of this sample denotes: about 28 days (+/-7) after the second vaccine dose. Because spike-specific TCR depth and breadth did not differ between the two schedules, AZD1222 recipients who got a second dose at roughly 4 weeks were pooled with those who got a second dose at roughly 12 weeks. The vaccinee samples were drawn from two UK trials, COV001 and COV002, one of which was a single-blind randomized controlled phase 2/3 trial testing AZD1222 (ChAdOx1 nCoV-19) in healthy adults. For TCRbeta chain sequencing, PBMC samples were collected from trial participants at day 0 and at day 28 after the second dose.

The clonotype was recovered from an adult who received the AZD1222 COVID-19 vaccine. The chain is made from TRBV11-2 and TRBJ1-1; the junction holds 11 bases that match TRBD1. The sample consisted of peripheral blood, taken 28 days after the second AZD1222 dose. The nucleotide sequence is TGTGCCAGCAGGGGAACGGACAGGGGGCTAGGCACTGAAGCTTTCTTT. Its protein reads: CASRGTDRGLGTEAFF.